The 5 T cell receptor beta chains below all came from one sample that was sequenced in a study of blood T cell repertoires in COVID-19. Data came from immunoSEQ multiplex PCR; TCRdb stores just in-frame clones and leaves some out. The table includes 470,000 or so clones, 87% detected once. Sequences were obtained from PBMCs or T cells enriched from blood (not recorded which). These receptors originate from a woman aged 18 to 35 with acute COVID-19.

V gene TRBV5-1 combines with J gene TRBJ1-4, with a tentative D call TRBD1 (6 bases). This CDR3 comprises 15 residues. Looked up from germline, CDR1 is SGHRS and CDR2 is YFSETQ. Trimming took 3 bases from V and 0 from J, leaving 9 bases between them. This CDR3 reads CASSSAGATNEKLFF. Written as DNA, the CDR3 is TGCGCCAGCAGCTCAGCAGGGGCAACTAATGAAAAACTGTTTTTT. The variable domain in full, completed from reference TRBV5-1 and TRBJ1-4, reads KAGVTQTPRYLIKTRGQQVTLSCSPISGHRSVSWYQQTPGQGLQFLFEYFSETQRNKGNFPGRFSGRQFSNSRSEMNVSTLELGDSALYLCASSSAGATNEKLFFGSGTQLSVL.

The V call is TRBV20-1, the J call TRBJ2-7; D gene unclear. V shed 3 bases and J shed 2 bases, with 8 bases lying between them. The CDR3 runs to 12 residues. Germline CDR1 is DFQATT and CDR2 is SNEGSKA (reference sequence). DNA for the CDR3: TGCAGTGCTAGTAAGCGAGCCTACGAGCAGTACTTC. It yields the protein CSASKRAYEQYF.

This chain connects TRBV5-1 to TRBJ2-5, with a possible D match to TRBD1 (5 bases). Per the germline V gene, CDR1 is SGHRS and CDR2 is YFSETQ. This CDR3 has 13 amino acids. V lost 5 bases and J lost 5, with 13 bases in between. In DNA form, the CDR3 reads TGCGCCAGCAGTGCCAGGGCCCGGGAGACCCAGTACTTC. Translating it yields CASSARARETQYF.

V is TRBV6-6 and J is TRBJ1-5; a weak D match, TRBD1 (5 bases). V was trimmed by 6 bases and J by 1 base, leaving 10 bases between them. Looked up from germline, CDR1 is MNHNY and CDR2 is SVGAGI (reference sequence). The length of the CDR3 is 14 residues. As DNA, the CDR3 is TGTGCCAGCAGCCAGGGAGGGAGCAATCAGCCCCAGCATTTT. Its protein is CASSQGGSNQPQHF.

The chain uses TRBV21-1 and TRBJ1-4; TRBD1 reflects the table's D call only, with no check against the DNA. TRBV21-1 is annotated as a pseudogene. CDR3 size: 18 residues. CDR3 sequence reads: CASSKRFTGAGWGEKLFF. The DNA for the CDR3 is TGTGCCAGCAGCAAACGGTTTACAGGGGCCGGGTGGGGAGAAAAACTGTTTTTT.